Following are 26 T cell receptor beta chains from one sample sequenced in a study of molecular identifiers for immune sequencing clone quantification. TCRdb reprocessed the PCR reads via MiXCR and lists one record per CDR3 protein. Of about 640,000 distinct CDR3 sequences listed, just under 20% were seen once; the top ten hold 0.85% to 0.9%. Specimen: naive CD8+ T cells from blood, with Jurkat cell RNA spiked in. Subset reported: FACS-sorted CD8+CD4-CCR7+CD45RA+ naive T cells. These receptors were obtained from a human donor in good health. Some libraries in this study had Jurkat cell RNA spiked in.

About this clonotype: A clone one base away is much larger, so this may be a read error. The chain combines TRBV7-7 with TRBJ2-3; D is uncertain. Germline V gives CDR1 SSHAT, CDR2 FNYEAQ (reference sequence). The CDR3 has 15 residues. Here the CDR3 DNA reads TGTGCTAGCAGCTCTACAGAACATCCAGCAGATACGCAGTATTTT. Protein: CASSSTEHPADTQYF.

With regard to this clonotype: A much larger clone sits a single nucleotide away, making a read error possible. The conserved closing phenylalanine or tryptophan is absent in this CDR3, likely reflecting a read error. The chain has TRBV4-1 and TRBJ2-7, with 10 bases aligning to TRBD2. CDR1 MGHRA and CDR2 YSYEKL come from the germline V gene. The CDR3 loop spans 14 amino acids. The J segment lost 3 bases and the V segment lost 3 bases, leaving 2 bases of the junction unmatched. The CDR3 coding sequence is TGCGCCAGCAGCCATCGGACTAGCGGCTACGAGCAGTACTCC. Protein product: CASSHRTSGYEQYS.

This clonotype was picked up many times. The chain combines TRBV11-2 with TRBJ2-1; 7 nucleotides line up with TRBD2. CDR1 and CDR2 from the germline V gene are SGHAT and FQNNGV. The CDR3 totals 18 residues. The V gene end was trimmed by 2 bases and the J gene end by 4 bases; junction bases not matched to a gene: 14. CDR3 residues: CASSLKGSGLPLYNEQFF. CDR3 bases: TGTGCCAGCAGCTTAAAGGGTAGCGGGCTCCCTTTGTACAATGAGCAGTTCTTC.

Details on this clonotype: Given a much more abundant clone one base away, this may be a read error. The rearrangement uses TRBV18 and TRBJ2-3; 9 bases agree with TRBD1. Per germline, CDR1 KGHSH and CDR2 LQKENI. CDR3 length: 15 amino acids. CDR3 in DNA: TGTGCCAGCACACCCACAGGGGGCGCCGCAGATACGCAGTATTTT. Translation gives CASTPTGGAADTQYF.

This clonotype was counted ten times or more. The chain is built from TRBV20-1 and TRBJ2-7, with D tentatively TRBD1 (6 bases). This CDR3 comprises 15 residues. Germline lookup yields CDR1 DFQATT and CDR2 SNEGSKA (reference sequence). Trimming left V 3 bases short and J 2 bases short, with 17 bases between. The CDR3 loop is CSASFGGLGPYEQYF. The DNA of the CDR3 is TGCAGTGCTAGTTTTGGGGGCCTTGGACCCTACGAGCAGTACTTC.

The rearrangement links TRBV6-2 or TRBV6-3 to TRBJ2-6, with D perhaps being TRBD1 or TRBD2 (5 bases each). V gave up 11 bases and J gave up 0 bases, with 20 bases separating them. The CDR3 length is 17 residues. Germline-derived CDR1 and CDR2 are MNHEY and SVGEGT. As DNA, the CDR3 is TGTGCCGCCACACCCGGGACGGGTAGCTCTGGGGCCAACGTCCTGACTTTC. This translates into CAATPGTGSSGANVLTF.

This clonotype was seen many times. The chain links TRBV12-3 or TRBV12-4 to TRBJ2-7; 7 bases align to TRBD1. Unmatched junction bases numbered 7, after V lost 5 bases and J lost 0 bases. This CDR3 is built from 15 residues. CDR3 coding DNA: TGTGCCAGCAGTCCGGACAGGTTGAGCTCCTACGAGCAGTACTTC. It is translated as CASSPDRLSSYEQYF.

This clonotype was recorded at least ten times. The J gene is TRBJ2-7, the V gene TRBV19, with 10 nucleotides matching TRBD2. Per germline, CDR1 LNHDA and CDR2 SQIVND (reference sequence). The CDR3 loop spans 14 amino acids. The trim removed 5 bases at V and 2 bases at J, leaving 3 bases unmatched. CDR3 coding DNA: TGTGCCAGTAGTGTTAGCGGGGGGACCTACGAGCAGTACTTC. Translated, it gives CASSVSGGTYEQYF.

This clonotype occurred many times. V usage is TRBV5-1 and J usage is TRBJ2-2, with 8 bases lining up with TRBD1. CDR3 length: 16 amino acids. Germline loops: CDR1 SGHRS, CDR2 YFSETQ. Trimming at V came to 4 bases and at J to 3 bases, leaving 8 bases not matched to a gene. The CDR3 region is CASSPTDRAHTGELFF. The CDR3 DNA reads TGCGCCAGCAGCCCCACGGACAGGGCGCACACCGGGGAGCTGTTTTTT.

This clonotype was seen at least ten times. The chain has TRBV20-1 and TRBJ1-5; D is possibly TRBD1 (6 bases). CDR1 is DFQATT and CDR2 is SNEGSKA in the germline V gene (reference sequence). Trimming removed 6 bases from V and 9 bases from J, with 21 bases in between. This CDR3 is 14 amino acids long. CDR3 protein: CSASRGGRPRPQHF. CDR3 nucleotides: TGCAGTGCCTCGAGGGGGGGCAGGCCAAGGCCCCAGCATTTT.

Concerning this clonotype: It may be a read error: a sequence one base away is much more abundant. The CDR3 DNA sequence: TGTGCCAGCAGCCAAGATCGAAGCAGGGGAGGAGGGGGCTACACCTTC. It translates to CASSQDRSRGGGGYTF. The chain has TRBV3-1 and TRBJ1-2, with D tentatively TRBD1 (6 bases). Trimming took 0 bases from V and 8 from J, leaving 19 bases between them. This CDR3 comprises 16 residues. Germline V gene sequence: CDR1 LGHDT, CDR2 YNNKEL (reference sequence).

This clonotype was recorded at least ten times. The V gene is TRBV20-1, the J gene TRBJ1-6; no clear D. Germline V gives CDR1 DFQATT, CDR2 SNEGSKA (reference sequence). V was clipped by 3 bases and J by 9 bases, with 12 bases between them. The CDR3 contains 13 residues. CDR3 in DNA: TGCAGTGCTAGGACCCCGGAGGGTTCACCCCTCCACTTT. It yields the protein CSARTPEGSPLHF.

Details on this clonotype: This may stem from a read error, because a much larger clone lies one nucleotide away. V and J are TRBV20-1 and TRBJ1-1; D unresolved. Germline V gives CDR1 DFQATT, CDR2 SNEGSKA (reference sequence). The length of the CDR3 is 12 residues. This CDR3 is CGGIGRGTEAFF. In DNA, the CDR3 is TGCGGTGGCATAGGGCGAGGAACTGAAGCTTTCTTT.

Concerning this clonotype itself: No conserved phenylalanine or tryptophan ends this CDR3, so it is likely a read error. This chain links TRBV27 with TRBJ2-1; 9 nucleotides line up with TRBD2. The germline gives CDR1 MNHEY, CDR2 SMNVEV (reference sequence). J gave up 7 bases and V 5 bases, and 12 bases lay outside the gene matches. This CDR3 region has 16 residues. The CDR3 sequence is CASSPELGAGGNEQFS. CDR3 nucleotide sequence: TGTGCCAGCAGTCCCGAACTTGGAGCGGGGGGTAATGAGCAGTTCTCC.

CDR3 DNA: TGTGCCAGCAGCCAGCATCGGGGAGGCGGCAGTGATAATTCACCCCTCCACTTT. Protein product: CASSQHRGGGSDNSPLHF. The rearrangement uses TRBV3-1 and TRBJ1-6; D not certain. The CDR3 sequence is 18 residues long. V was pared by 3 bases and J by 5 bases, with 20 bases between. CDR1 and CDR2 from the germline V gene are LGHDT and YNNKEL (reference sequence).

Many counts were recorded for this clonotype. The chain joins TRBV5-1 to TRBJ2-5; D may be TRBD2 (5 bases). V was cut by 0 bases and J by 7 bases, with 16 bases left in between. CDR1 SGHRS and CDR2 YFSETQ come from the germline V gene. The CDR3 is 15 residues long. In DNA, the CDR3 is TGCGCCAGCAGCTTGGCTGGTGGGCAGCTAGCGACCCAGTACTTC. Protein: CASSLAGGQLATQYF.

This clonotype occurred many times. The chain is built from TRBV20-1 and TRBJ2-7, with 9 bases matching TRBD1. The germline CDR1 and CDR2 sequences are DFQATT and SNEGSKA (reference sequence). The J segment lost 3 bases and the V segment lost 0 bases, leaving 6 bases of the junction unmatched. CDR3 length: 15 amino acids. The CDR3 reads CSARDRTGGLYEQYF. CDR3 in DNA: TGCAGTGCTAGAGATCGAACAGGGGGCCTCTACGAGCAGTACTTC.

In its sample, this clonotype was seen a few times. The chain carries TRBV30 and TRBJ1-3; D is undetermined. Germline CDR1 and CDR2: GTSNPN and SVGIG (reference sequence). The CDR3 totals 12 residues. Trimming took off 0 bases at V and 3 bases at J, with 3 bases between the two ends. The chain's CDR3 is CAWSVHGNTIYF. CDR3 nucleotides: TGTGCCTGGAGTGTACATGGAAACACCATATATTTT.

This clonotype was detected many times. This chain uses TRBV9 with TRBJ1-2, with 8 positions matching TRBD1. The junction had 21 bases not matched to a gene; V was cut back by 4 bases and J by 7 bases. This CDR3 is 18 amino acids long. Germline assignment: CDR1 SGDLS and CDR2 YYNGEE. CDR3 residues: CASSPFATGEGVSGGYTF. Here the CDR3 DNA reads TGTGCCAGCAGCCCCTTCGCGACAGGGGAAGGGGTATCAGGTGGCTACACCTTC.

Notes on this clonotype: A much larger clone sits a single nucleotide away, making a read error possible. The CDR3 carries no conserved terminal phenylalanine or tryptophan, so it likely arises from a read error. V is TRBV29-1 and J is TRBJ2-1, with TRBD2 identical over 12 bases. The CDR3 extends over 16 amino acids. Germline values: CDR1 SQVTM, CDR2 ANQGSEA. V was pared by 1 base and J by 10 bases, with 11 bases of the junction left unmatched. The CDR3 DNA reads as TGCAGCGTTGAAGGTGTGAGGACTAGCGGGGTCCGGGAGCAGTTCCTC. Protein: CSVEGVRTSGVREQFL.

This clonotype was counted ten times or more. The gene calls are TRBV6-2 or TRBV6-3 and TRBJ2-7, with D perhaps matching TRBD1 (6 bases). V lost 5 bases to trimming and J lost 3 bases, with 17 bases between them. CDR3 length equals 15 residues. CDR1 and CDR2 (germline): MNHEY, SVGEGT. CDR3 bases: TGTGCCAGCAGTCCCCCAGGACAGACAAGCTACGAGCAGTACTTC. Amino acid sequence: CASSPPGQTSYEQYF.

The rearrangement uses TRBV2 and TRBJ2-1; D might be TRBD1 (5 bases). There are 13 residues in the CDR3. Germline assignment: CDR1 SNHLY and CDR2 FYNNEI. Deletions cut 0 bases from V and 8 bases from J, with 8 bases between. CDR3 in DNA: TGTGCCAGCAGTGAAGCGTCAGGGCATGAGCAGTTCTTC. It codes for CASSEASGHEQFF.

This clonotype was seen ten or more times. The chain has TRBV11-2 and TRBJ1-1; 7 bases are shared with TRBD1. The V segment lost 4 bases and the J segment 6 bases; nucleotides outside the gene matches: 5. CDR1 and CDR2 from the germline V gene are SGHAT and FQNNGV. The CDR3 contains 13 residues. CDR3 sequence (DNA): TGTGCCAGCAGCTCGACGGGACAGCCTGAAGCTTTCTTT. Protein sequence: CASSSTGQPEAFF.

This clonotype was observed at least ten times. Written as DNA, the CDR3 is TGTGCCAGCAGTTACCGGGACATTAGTCCCTATGGCTACACCTTC. It codes for CASSYRDISPYGYTF. The chain uses TRBV6-2 or TRBV6-3 and TRBJ1-2; D possibly corresponds to TRBD1 (6 bases). The germline gives CDR1 MNHEY, CDR2 SVGEGT. Between the trimmed V and J ends, which lost 2 bases and 4 bases, there was a span of 14 bases. This CDR3 has 15 residues.

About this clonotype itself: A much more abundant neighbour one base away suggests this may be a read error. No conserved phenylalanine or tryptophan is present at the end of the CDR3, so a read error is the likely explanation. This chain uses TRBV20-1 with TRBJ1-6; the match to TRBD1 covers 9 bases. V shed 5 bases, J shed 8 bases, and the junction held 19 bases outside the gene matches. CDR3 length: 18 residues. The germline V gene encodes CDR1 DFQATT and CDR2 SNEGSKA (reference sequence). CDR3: CSAPRTGDAGDGDSPLHS. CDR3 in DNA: TGCAGTGCTCCTAGGACAGGGGACGCAGGGGATGGTGATTCACCCCTCCACTCT.

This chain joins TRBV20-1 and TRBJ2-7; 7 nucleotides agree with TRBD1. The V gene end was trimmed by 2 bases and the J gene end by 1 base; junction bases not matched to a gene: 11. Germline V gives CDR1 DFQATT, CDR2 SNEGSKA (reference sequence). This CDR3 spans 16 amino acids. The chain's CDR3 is CSARPRQGYRSYEQYF. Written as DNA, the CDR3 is TGCAGTGCTAGACCTCGACAGGGATATAGGTCCTACGAGCAGTACTTC.